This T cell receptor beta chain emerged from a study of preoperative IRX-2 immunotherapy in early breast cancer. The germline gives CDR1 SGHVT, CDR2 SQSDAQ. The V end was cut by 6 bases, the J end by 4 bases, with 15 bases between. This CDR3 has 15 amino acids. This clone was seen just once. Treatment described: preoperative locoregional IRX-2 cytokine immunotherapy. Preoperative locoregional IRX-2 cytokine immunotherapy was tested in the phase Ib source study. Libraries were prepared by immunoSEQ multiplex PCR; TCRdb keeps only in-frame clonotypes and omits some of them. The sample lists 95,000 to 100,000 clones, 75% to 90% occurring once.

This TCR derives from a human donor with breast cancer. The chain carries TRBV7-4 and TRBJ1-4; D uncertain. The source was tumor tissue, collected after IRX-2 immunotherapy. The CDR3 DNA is TGTGCCAGCAGGAAAGACGGGATTGATAATGAAAAACTGTTTTTT. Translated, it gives CASRKDGIDNEKLFF.